This T cell receptor beta chain originates from a study of cytomegalovirus exposure and HLA in healthy donors. The CDR3 extends over 13 amino acids. In germline, CDR1 is WSHSY, CDR2 SAAADI. The germline V and J ends were trimmed by 8 bases and 0 bases, with 8 bases remaining between them. Use of 60 Vbeta and 13 Jbeta primers characterized the PCR. Clones were sequenced by immunoSEQ multiplex PCR, and TCRdb holds only the in-frame ones, with some missing. The sample table sets out tens of thousands of clones. The sequence derives from a woman aged 40 to 50 in good health and CMV-seropositive. The chain links TRBV10-2 to TRBJ1-5; D gene unclear. Sample: PBMCs. Here the CDR3 reads CASAADSNQPQHF. For the CDR3, the DNA is TGCGCCAGCGCAGCGGATAGCAATCAGCCCCAGCATTTT.